This T cell receptor beta chain was sequenced for a study of T cells in Graves' hyperthyroidism and ophthalmopathy. Findings of the study overall: Most thyroid clonotypes expanded above 0.001 appeared in blood too.

Germline V gene sequence: CDR1 LGHDT, CDR2 YNNKEL (reference sequence). With V trimmed by 3 bases and J by 6 bases, 3 bases remained unmatched. The CDR3 runs 15 residues. This clonotype was recorded many times. What it recognizes is unknown. Using RNA transcripts as the source, TCR beta CDR3 regions were amplified. The TCR CDR3 was amplified in a first-round RT-PCR using the HTBI primer set. Via MiXCR, TCRdb re-called the multiplex PCR reads, giving one row per CDR3 protein. Here the sample spans 500,000 or so distinct CDR3 sequences, 15% to 20% being singletons. Clinical symptoms, serum thyroxine, TRAb, thyroid ultrasound and orbital computed tomography established diagnosis.

The TCR comes from a woman between 18 and 29 years old with Graves' ophthalmopathy. This chain uses TRBV3-1 with TRBJ2-1; 12 nucleotides match TRBD2. The source material was blood. This chain's CDR3 is CASSQTSGGINEQFF. CDR3 sequence (DNA): TGTGCCAGCAGCCAGACTAGCGGGGGAATCAATGAGCAGTTCTTC.